This entry concerns a single T cell receptor beta chain. Antigen unknown. Regarding time point: blood 4 weeks post-SBRT, at nephrectomy. Sample treatment: 15 Gy SBRT to primary tumor, nephrectomy 4 weeks later. Nephrectomy followed 15 Gy stereotactic body radiation by 4 weeks. Radiation-treated patients gave blood at baseline, week 2 and week 4. The tumor was a clear cell renal cell carcinoma. This specimen belongs to a study of radiation and T cells in renal cell carcinoma. Study-wide points: In blood, top tumor clones expanded by 2 weeks, shrinking by 4.

The CDR3 length is 14 residues. Germline CDR1 and CDR2: ENHRY and SYGVKD. Trimming took 3 bases from V and 2 from J; bases not matched to a gene: 2. The data were produced by immunoSEQ multiplex PCR, yet TCRdb's version contains in-frame clones alone and is incomplete. Of about 78,000 clones in the sample, roughly nine tenths were seen once. The chain joins TRBV10-3 to TRBJ2-7; 9 bases are a match to TRBD1. Sequencing was performed on blood, taken from a patient whose treatment included radiotherapy and nephrectomy. This TCR derives from a woman aged 70 to 79 with renal cell carcinoma. The DNA for the CDR3 is TGTGCCATCAGTGACAACAGGGGGCCCTACGAGCAGTACTTC. This sequence encodes CAISDNRGPYEQYF.